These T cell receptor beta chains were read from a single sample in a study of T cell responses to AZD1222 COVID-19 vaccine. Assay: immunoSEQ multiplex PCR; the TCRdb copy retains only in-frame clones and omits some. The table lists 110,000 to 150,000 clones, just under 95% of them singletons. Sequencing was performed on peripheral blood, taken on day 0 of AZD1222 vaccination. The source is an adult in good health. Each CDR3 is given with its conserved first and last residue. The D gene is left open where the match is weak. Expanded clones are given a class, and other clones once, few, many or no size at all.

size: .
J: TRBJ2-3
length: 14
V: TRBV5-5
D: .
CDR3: CASSLAQRTDTQYF
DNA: TGTGCCAGCAGCTTGGCCCAGAGAACAGATACGCAGTATTTT

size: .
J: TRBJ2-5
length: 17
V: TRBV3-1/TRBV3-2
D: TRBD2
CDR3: CASSQDFIAGLAETQYF
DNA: TGTGCCAGCAGCCAAGATTTTATAGCGGGATTGGCAGAGACCCAGTACTTC

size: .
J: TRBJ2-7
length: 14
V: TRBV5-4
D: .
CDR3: CASSLWAGGDEQYF
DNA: TGTGCCAGCAGCTTGTGGGCTGGAGGTGACGAGCAGTACTTC

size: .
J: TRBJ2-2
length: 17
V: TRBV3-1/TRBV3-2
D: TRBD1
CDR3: CASSQVYRGPVGGELFF
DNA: TGTGCCAGCAGCCAAGTTTACAGGGGCCCGGTTGGCGGGGAGCTGTTTTTT

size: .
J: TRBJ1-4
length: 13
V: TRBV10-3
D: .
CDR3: CAISESIGRKLFF
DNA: TGTGCCATCAGTGAGTCGATCGGCAGAAAACTGTTTTTT

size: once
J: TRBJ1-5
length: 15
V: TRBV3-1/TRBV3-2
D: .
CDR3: CASSQYSGSNQPQHF
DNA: TGTGCCAGCAGCCAATACTCCGGGAGCAATCAGCCCCAGCATTTT

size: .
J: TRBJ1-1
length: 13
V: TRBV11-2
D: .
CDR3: CASSAGEDTEAFF
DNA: TGTGCCAGCAGTGCCGGGGAGGACACTGAAGCTTTCTTT

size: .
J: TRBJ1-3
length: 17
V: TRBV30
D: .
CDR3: CAWSDLRALSSGNTIYF
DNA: TGTGCCTGGAGTGACCTCCGAGCACTCTCCTCTGGAAACACCATATATTTT

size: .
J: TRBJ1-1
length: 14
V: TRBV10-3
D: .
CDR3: CAIKTESGLTEAFF
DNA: TGTGCCATCAAGACAGAATCTGGCTTGACTGAAGCTTTCTTT

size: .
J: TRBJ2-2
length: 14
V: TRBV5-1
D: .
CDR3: CASRESGFTGELFF
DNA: TGCGCCAGCAGGGAATCCGGATTCACCGGGGAGCTGTTTTTT

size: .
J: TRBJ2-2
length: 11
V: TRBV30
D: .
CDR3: CASLGGLELFF
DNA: TGTGCCTCTCTCGGGGGACTTGAGCTGTTTTTT

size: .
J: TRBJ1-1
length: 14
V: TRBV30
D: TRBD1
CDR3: CAWRTGGYSTEAFF
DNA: TGTGCCTGGAGGACAGGGGGATATAGCACTGAAGCTTTCTTT

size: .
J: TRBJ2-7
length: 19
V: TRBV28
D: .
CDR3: CASSLPSPDGGRGVYEQYF
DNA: TGTGCCAGCAGTTTACCCTCACCTGACGGCGGACGAGGCGTCTACGAGCAGTACTTC

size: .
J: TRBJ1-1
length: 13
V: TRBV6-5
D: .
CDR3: CASSYLANTEAFF
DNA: TGTGCCAGCAGTTACCTCGCAAACACTGAAGCTTTCTTT

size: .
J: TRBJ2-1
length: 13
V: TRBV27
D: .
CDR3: CASALLGSDEQFF
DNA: TGTGCCAGCGCACTACTAGGATCAGATGAGCAGTTCTTC

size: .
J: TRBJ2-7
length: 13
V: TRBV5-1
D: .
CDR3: CASSLEGAYEQYF
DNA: TGCGCCAGCAGCTTGGAGGGGGCCTACGAGCAGTACTTC

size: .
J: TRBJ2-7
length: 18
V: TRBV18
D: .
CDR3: CASSQSFVFGTGTYEQYF
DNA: TGTGCCAGCTCACAATCCTTCGTCTTCGGGACGGGAACCTACGAGCAGTACTTC

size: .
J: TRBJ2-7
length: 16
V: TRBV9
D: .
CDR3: CASSVEWDPRTYEQYF
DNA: TGTGCCAGCAGCGTAGAGTGGGATCCAAGGACCTACGAGCAGTACTTC

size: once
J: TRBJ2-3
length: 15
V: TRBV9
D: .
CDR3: CASSVDGSGTDTQYF
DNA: TGTGCCAGCAGCGTAGACGGGAGTGGCACAGATACGCAGTATTTT

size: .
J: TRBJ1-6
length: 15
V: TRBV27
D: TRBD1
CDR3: CASSFQGGANSPLHF
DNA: TGTGCCAGCAGTTTCCAGGGGGGGGCTAATTCACCCCTCCACTTT

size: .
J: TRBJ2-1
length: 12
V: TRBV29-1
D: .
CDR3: CSVVLVVYEQFF
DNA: TGCAGCGTTGTACTCGTTGTCTATGAGCAGTTCTTC

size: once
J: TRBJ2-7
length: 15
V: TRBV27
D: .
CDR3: CASSLSTREGYEQYF
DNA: TGTGCCAGCAGTTTATCGACCAGGGAAGGCTACGAGCAGTACTTC

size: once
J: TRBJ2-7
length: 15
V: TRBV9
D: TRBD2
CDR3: CASSVGGTRDYEQYF
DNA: TGTGCCAGCAGCGTAGGTGGGACTAGAGACTACGAGCAGTACTTC

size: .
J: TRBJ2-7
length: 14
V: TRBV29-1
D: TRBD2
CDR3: CSVGYRTSFSEQYF
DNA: TGCAGCGTCGGGTACAGGACTAGTTTCTCCGAGCAGTACTTC

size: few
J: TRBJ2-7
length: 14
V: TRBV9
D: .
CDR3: CASSFGVAAYEQYF
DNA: TGTGCCAGCAGCTTTGGGGTCGCCGCTTACGAGCAGTACTTC

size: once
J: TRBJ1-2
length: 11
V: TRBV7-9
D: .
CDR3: CASSKNYGYTF
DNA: TGTGCCAGCTCCAAGAACTATGGCTACACCTTC

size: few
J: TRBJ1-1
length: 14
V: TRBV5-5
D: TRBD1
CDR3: CASSLRTGGTEAFF
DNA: TGTGCCAGCAGCCTGAGGACAGGGGGCACTGAAGCTTTCTTT

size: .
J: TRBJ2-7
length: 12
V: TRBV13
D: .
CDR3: CASSPGGVEQYF
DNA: TGTGCCAGCAGCCCAGGAGGGGTCGAGCAGTACTTC

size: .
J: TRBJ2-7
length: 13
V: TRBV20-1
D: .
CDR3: CSASNRTTYEQYF
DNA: TGCAGTGCTAGTAACCGCACCACCTACGAGCAGTACTTC

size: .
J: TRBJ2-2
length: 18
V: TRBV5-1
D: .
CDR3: CASSSQGGRARDTGELFF
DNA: TGCGCCAGCAGCTCCCAAGGGGGTAGGGCTCGGGACACCGGGGAGCTGTTTTTT

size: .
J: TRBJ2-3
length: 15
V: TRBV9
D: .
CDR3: CASSPRLAFTDTQYF
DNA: TGTGCCAGCAGCCCCCGACTCGCATTCACAGATACGCAGTATTTT

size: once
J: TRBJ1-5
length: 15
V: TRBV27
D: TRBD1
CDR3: CASSFLTGSNQPQHF
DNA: TGTGCCAGCAGTTTTTTGACAGGGAGCAATCAGCCCCAGCATTTT

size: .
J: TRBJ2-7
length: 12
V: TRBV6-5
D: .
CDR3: CASRPTGYEQYF
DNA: TGTGCCAGCAGACCTACAGGGTACGAGCAGTACTTC

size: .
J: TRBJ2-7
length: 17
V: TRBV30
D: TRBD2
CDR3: CAWSVARTSGRTYEQYF
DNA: TGTGCCTGGAGTGTGGCCCGGACTAGCGGGAGGACCTACGAGCAGTACTTC

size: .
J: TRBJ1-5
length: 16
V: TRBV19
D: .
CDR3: CASSIVNGSPVETQHF
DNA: TGTGCCAGTAGTATAGTGAACGGATCCCCGGTCGAAACCCAGCATTTT

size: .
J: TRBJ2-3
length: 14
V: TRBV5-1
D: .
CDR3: CASSLNRVADTQYF
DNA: TGCGCCAGCAGCTTAAACAGGGTGGCAGATACGCAGTATTTT

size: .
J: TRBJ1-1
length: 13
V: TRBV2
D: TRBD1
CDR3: CASRTGYDTEAFF
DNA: TGTGCCAGCAGGACAGGGTACGACACTGAAGCTTTCTTT

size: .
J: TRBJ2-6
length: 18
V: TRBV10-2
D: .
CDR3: CASSESLLGITGANVLTF
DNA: TGCGCCAGCAGTGAGTCGCTTCTGGGGATCACTGGGGCCAACGTCCTGACTTTC

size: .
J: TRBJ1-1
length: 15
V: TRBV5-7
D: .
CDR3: CASSFCPRLNTEAFF
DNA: TGTGCCAGCAGCTTCTGCCCCAGATTGAACACTGAAGCTTTCTTT

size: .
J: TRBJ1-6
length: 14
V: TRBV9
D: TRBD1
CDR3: CASSVNRGGSPLHF
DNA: TGTGCCAGCAGCGTGAACAGGGGAGGTTCACCCCTCCACTTT

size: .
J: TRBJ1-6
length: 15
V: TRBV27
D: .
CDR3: CASSLFQGVDSPLHF
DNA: TGTGCCAGCAGTTTATTCCAGGGAGTAGATTCACCCCTCCACTTT

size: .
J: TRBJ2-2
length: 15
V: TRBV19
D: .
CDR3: CASSAGPLPTGELFF
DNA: TGTGCCAGTAGTGCGGGACCTTTGCCGACCGGGGAGCTGTTTTTT

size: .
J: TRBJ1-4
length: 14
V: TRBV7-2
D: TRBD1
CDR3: CASSSGQGWEKLFF
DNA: TGTGCCAGCAGCTCAGGACAGGGCTGGGAAAAACTGTTTTTT

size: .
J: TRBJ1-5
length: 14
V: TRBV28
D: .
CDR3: CASSLIGLNQPQHF
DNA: TGTGCCAGCAGTTTAATCGGCCTAAATCAGCCCCAGCATTTT

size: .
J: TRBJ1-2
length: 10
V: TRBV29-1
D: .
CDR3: CSVFVYGYTF
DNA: TGCAGCGTTTTTGTTTATGGCTACACCTTC

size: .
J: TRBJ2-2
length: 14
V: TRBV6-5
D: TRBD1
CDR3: CASRHRGYTGELFF
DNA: TGTGCCAGCAGGCACAGGGGCTACACCGGGGAGCTGTTTTTT

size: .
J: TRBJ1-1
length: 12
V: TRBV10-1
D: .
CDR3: CASSGGPSEAFF
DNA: TGCGCCAGCAGTGGGGGACCCAGCGAAGCTTTCTTT